This paragraph covers one T cell receptor beta chain sequence. Its antigen is still unknown. Profiled with immunoSEQ multiplex PCR; TCRdb holds only in-frame clones, not every one. The sample holds about 98,000 clones; approximately 85% are singletons and the top ten take 3% to 3.5%. This CDR3 spans 15 amino acids. V trimming: 3 bases; J trimming: 5 bases; junction bases outside the gene matches: 8. Germline V gene data show CDR1 as SGDLS and CDR2 as YYNGEE. Ipilimumab-mediated CTLA-4 blockade plus focal radiation was given to patients having chemo-refractory metastatic non-small-cell lung cancer. This sample is part of a study of radiotherapy plus CTLA-4 blockade in lung cancer. Study context: With 31% of patients having disease control, objective responses were seen in 15% to 20%. Study conclusions and caveats: Following radiotherapy plus ipilimumab, tumor-derived TCR clones expanded in the blood. The best predictor of response was reported to be early blood T cell clone dynamics, with interferon-beta.

The starting material was peripheral blood, obtained from a patient treated with radiotherapy plus ipilimumab. The receptor's source is a human donor with non-small cell lung cancer who had a partial response to radiotherapy plus ipilimumab. The chain joins TRBV9 to TRBJ2-5; the match to TRBD2 covers 9 bases. CDR3 nucleotides: TGTGCCAGCAGCGCAGCGGGAGGCCGAGGGGAGACCCAGTACTTC. Amino acid sequence: CASSAAGGRGETQYF.